This T cell receptor (beta chain) was sequenced for a study of blood T cell repertoires in COVID-19. CDR3 size: 15 residues. Unmatched junction bases numbered 5, after V lost 3 bases and J lost 10 bases. CDR1 and CDR2 (germline): PRHDT, FYEKMQ (reference sequence). The assay was immunoSEQ multiplex PCR, and TCRdb's table has in-frame clones only and misses some. The table shows under 200,000 clones, with roughly 80% occurring only once. The specimen sequenced was peripheral blood. This chain joins TRBV13 and TRBJ1-6; 11 nucleotides agree with TRBD1. This receptor was identified in a man aged 18-30 years with active or convalescent COVID-19. The CDR3 sequence is CASSLGTGGKSPLHF. For the CDR3, the DNA is TGTGCCAGCAGCTTGGGGACAGGGGGGAAGTCACCCCTCCACTTT.